This TCR beta chain was documented in a study of T cell responses to AZD1222 COVID-19 vaccine. Regarding the study as a whole: Regions left unmutated in variants are reportedly the target of nearly half of spike-specific TCRs.

Germline lookup yields CDR1 LNHDA and CDR2 SQIVND (reference sequence). Germline trimming cut 5 bases from V and 5 bases from J; bases unmatched to any gene: 8. The CDR3 contains 15 residues. Some clones are missing from TCRdb's copy, which holds only in-frame ones; the method was immunoSEQ multiplex PCR. The data contain approximately 180,000 clones, around 88% of them singletons. On this clone: The antigen is unknown.

This sample comprised peripheral blood, obtained on day 0 of AZD1222 vaccination. The rearrangement links TRBV19 to TRBJ2-1; TRBD2 matches 8 bases. The sequence derives from an adult in good health. The CDR3: CASSFTGTSDNEQFF. The CDR3 nucleotides are TGTGCCAGTAGTTTCACAGGGACTAGTGACAATGAGCAGTTCTTC. The full variable domain, rest sourced from reference TRBV19 and TRBJ2-1, is DGGITQSPKYLFRKEGQNVTLSCEQNLNHDAMYWYRQDPGQGLRLIYYSQIVNDFQKGDIAEGYSVSREKKESFPLTVTSAQKNPTAFYLCASSFTGTSDNEQFFGPGTRLTVL.